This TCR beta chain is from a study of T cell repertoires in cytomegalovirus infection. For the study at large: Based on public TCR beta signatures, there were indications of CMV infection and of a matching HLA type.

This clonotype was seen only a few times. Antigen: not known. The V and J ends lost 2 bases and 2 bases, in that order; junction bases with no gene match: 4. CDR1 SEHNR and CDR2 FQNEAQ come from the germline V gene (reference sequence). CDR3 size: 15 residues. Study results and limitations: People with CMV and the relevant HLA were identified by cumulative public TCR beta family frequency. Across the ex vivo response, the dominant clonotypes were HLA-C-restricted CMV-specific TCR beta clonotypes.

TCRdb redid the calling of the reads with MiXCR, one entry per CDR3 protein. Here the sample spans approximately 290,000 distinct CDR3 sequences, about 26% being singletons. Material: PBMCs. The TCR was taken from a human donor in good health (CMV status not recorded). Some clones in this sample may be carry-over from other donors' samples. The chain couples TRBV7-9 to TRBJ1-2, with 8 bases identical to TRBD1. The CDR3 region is CASSLPRQGNYGYTF. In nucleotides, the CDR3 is TGTGCCAGCAGCTTACCTCGACAGGGGAACTATGGCTACACCTTC.